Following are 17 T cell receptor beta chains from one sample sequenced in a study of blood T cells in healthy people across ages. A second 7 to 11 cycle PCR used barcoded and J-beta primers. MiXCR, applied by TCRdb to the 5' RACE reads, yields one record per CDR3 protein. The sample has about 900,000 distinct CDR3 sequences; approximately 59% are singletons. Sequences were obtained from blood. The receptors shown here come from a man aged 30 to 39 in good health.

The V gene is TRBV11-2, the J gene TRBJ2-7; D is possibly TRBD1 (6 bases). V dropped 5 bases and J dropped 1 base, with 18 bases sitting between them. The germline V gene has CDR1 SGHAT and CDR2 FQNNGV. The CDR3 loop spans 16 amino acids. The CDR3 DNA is TGTGCCAGCAGCGCCACACACTACACAGGGTCCTACGAGCAGTACTTC. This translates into CASSATHYTGSYEQYF.

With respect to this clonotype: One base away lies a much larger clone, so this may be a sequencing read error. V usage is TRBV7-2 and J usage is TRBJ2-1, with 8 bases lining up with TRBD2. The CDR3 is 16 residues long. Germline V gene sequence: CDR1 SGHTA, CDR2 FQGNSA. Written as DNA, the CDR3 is TGTGCCGGCAGCCCCACACGGGGGGGCTCCTACAATGAGCAGTTCTTC. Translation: CAGSPTRGGSYNEQFF. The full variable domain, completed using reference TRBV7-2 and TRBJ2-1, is GAGVSQSPSNKVTEKGKDVELRCDPISGHTALYWYRQSLGQGLEFLIYFQGNSAPDKSGLPSDRFSAERTGGSVSTLTIQRTQQEDSAVYLCAGSPTRGGSYNEQFFGPGTRLTVL.

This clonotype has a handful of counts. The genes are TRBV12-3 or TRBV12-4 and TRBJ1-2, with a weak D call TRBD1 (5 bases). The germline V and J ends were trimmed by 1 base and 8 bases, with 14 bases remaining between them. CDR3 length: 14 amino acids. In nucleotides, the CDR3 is TGTGCCAGCAGTTTAGGTGCAGGGCGGAAAGGCTACACCTTC. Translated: CASSLGAGRKGYTF.

CDR3 residues: CAIRRTSGNTGELFF. The CDR3 DNA reads as TGTGCCATCAGGAGGACTAGCGGTAACACCGGGGAGCTGTTTTTT. The V and J genes are TRBV10-3 and TRBJ2-2, with TRBD2 identical over 10 bases. Germline CDR1 ENHRY, CDR2 SYGVKD. Trimming cost V 6 bases and J 2 bases; bases outside gene matches: 3. The CDR3 length is 15 residues.

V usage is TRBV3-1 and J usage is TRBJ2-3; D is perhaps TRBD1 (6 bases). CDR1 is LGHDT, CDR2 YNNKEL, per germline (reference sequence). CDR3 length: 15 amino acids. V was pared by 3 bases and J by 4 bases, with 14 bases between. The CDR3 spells CASSQPLRGSDTQYF. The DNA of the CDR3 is TGTGCCAGCAGCCAGCCTCTCAGGGGCTCAGATACGCAGTATTTT.

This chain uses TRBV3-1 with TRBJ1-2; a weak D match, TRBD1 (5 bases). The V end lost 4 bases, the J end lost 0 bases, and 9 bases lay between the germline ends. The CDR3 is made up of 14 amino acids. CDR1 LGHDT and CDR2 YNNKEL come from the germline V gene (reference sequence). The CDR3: CASSPGTPNYGYTF. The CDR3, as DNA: TGTGCCAGCAGCCCAGGGACTCCTAACTATGGCTACACCTTC.

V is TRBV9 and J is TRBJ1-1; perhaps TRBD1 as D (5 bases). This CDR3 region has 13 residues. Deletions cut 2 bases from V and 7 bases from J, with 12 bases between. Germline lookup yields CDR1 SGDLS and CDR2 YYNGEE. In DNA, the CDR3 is TGTGCCAGCAGCGTTTCGGGGGGTGGTGAAGCTTTCTTT. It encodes CASSVSGGGEAFF.

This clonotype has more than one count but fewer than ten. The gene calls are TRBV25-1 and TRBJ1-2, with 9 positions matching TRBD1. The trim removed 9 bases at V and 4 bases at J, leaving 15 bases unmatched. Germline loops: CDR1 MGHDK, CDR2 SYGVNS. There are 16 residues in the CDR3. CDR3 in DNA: TGTGCCAGTAGGACGCTCCGGGACAGGGCTAGCTATGGCTACACCTTC. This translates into CASRTLRDRASYGYTF.

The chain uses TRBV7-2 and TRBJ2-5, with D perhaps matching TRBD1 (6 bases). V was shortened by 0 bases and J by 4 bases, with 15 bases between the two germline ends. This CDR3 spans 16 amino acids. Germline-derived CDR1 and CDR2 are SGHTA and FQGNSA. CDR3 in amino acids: CASSLAQGPGRETQYF. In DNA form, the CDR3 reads TGTGCCAGCAGCTTAGCGCAGGGGCCGGGGCGAGAGACCCAGTACTTC. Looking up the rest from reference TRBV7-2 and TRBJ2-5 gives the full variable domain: GAGVSQSPSNKVTEKGKDVELRCDPISGHTALYWYRQSLGQGLEFLIYFQGNSAPDKSGLPSDRFSAERTGGSVSTLTIQRTQQEDSAVYLCASSLAQGPGRETQYFGPGTRLLVL.

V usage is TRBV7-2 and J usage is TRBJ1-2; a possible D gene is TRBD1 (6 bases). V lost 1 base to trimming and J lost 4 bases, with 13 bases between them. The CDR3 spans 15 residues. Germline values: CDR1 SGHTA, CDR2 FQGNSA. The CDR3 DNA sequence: TGTGCCAGCAGCTTAGAGGGGGGTGCCGGCTATGGCTACACCTTC. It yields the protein CASSLEGGAGYGYTF.

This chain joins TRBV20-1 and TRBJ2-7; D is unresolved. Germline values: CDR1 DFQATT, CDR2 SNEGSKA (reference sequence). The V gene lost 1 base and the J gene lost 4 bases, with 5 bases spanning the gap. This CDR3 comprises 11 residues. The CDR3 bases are TGCAGTGCTAGAGTTAAATACGAGCAGTACTTC. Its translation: CSARVKYEQYF.

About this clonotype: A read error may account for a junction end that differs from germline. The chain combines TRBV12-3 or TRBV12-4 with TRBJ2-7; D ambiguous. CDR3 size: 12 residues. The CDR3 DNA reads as TGTGCCAGCAGATTAGGAGCTTACGAGCAGTACTTC. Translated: CASRLGAYEQYF.

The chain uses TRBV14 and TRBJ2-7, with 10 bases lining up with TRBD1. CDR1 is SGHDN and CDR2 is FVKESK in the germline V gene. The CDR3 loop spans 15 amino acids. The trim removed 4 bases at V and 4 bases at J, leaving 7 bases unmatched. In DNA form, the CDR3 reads TGTGCCAGCAGCCCAACCGGGACAGGGGTATACGAGCAGTACTTC. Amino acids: CASSPTGTGVYEQYF.

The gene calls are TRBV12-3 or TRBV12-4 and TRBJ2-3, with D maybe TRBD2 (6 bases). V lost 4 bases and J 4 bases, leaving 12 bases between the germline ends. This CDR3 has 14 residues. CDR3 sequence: CASSSYTGADTQYF. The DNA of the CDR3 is TGTGCCAGCAGTTCGTACACGGGAGCAGATACGCAGTATTTT.

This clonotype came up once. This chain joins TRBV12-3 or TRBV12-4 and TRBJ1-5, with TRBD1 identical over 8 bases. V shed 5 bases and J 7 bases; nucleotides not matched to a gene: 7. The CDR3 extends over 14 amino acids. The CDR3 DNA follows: TGTGCCAGCAGTGCGGACAGGGAAGAACAGCCCCAGCATTTT. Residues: CASSADREEQPQHF.

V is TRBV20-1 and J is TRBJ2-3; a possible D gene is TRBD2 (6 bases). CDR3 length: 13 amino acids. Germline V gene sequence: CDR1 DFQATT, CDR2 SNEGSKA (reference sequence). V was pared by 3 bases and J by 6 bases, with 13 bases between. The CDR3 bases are TGCAGTGCTAGGGGGACTGCCAGGGATACGCAGTATTTT. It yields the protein CSARGTARDTQYF.

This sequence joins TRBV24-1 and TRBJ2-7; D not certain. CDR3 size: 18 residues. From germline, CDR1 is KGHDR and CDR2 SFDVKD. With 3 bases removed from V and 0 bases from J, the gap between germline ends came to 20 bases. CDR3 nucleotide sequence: TGTGCCACCAGTGATAGACGGCTACTTGACAATAGCTCCTACGAGCAGTACTTC. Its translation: CATSDRRLLDNSSYEQYF.